This T cell receptor (beta chain) was recovered during a study of radiotherapy plus CTLA-4 blockade in lung cancer. This clone was picked up one time. Sequenced by immunoSEQ multiplex PCR; TCRdb stores in-frame clones only, minus some. This table holds roughly 45,000 clones, about 70% found once. Each patient with chemo-refractory metastatic non-small-cell lung cancer was treated with focal radiation plus CTLA-4 blockade using ipilimumab. The source material was peripheral blood, sampled from a patient treated with radiotherapy plus ipilimumab. This clonotype originated in a human donor with non-small cell lung cancer who had a partial response to radiotherapy plus ipilimumab.

The CDR3 protein is CASSPRDTGSYGYTF. CDR3 nucleotide sequence: TGTGCCAGCAGCCCCCGGGATACGGGGTCCTATGGCTACACCTTC. V gene TRBV5-6 combines with J gene TRBJ1-2; D is undetermined. Germline V gives CDR1 SGHDT, CDR2 YYEEEE. The CDR3 has 15 amino acids. V lost 4 bases and J 4 bases, leaving 17 bases between the germline ends.